A selection of T cell receptor beta chains follows, all from one sample in a study of T cells of healthy individuals. TCRdb called the 5' RACE reads again in MiXCR, with one record for every CDR3 protein. This sample has about 100,000 distinct CDR3 sequences, with approximately 16% found just once. The receptors stem from a human donor in good health. The CDR3 runs from the conserved cysteine through the conserved F or W. Fields, in order: clone size, V gene, J gene, CDR3 protein. Part of the rows lack a size; the others show once, few, many or a class for expanded clones.

clone size: once; V gene: TRBV20-1; J gene: TRBJ2-7; CDR3 protein: CSANRDSNPYEQYF
clone size: many; V gene: TRBV29-1; J gene: TRBJ2-5; CDR3 protein: CSVAVQETQYF
clone size: many; V gene: TRBV20-1; J gene: TRBJ2-7; CDR3 protein: CSASPGAYEQYF
clone size: many; V gene: TRBV27; J gene: TRBJ1-6; CDR3 protein: CASSSGASGNSPLHF
clone size: NA; V gene: TRBV7-2; J gene: TRBJ1-4; CDR3 protein: CASSLFYQGSDNEKLFF
clone size: few; V gene: TRBV29-1; J gene: TRBJ2-5; CDR3 protein: CSAAGFQETQYF
clone size: NA; V gene: TRBV4-3; J gene: TRBJ2-1; CDR3 protein: CASSQEALAGYNEQFF
clone size: few; V gene: TRBV19; J gene: TRBJ1-1; CDR3 protein: CASSITGRTEAFF
clone size: few; V gene: TRBV20-1; J gene: TRBJ2-2; CDR3 protein: CSARDLRSGDTGELFF
clone size: NA; V gene: TRBV28; J gene: TRBJ2-7; CDR3 protein: CASSLYLNYEQYF
clone size: few; V gene: TRBV5-1; J gene: TRBJ2-1; CDR3 protein: CASSLLAGGSNEQFF
clone size: few; V gene: TRBV5-6; J gene: TRBJ2-5; CDR3 protein: CASSPRGTGGETQYF
clone size: few; V gene: TRBV28; J gene: TRBJ2-1; CDR3 protein: CASSSSRADYNEQFF
clone size: NA; V gene: TRBV12-3/TRBV12-4; J gene: TRBJ2-7; CDR3 protein: CASSSRESKSYEQYF
clone size: once; V gene: TRBV7-2; J gene: TRBJ2-2; CDR3 protein: CASSHIVVTGELFF
clone size: NA; V gene: TRBV7-2; J gene: TRBJ1-1; CDR3 protein: CASSLRPGENTEAFF
clone size: few; V gene: TRBV6-6; J gene: TRBJ2-7; CDR3 protein: CAPRDAADEQYF
clone size: few; V gene: TRBV5-1; J gene: TRBJ2-5; CDR3 protein: CASGLAGEETQYF
clone size: few; V gene: TRBV6-6; J gene: TRBJ2-4; CDR3 protein: CASSFGGEAQGNIQYF
clone size: few; V gene: TRBV12-3/TRBV12-4; J gene: TRBJ1-6; CDR3 protein: CASSLRRLFYSPLHF
clone size: NA; V gene: TRBV7-2; J gene: TRBJ1-4; CDR3 protein: CASSYAGEKLFF
clone size: NA; V gene: TRBV5-1; J gene: TRBJ2-1; CDR3 protein: CASSVPLAGGADEQFF
clone size: many; V gene: TRBV12-3/TRBV12-4; J gene: TRBJ1-5; CDR3 protein: CASSLTGGDQPQHF
clone size: few; V gene: TRBV24-1; J gene: TRBJ2-1; CDR3 protein: CATSDAGLAEQFF
clone size: NA; V gene: TRBV3-1; J gene: TRBJ2-7; CDR3 protein: CASSHSDGPLYEQYF
clone size: many; V gene: TRBV6-2/TRBV6-3; J gene: TRBJ1-1; CDR3 protein: CASSQSTGIITEAFF
clone size: few; V gene: TRBV7-8; J gene: TRBJ2-7; CDR3 protein: CASSLAHRGPAYEQYF
clone size: few; V gene: TRBV5-1; J gene: TRBJ2-3; CDR3 protein: CASSLAPLGTQYF
clone size: many; V gene: TRBV5-6; J gene: TRBJ2-1; CDR3 protein: CASSGEVGRIYNEQFF
clone size: many; V gene: TRBV20-1; J gene: TRBJ1-1; CDR3 protein: CSARDGKGARTEAFF
clone size: few; V gene: TRBV28; J gene: TRBJ2-7; CDR3 protein: CASESVSPYEQYF
clone size: NA; V gene: TRBV6-2/TRBV6-3; J gene: TRBJ2-7; CDR3 protein: CASISEGHEQYF
clone size: NA; V gene: TRBV28; J gene: TRBJ2-1; CDR3 protein: CASSFLWLAGGEDEQFF
clone size: many; V gene: TRBV20-1; J gene: TRBJ1-3; CDR3 protein: CSGSAGGHAGNTIYF
clone size: NA; V gene: TRBV5-1; J gene: TRBJ2-5; CDR3 protein: CASSLGVGSYQETQYF
clone size: few; V gene: TRBV19; J gene: TRBJ2-5; CDR3 protein: CASSMYSGGRDQETQYF
clone size: once; V gene: TRBV5-4; J gene: TRBJ2-1; CDR3 protein: CASSSGLAGVLEQFF
clone size: medium-sized; V gene: TRBV6-2/TRBV6-3; J gene: TRBJ1-5; CDR3 protein: CASTLRGTTTPQHF
clone size: NA; V gene: TRBV3-1; J gene: TRBJ2-2; CDR3 protein: CASSQDVQGGELFF
clone size: NA; V gene: TRBV3-1; J gene: TRBJ1-1; CDR3 protein: CASSQVGEAFF
clone size: NA; V gene: TRBV20-1; J gene: TRBJ2-3; CDR3 protein: CSARDTKPPTQYF
clone size: few; V gene: TRBV6-2/TRBV6-3; J gene: TRBJ2-3; CDR3 protein: CASSYRDRAQYF
clone size: once; V gene: TRBV7-2; J gene: TRBJ2-5; CDR3 protein: CASSFNRGETQYF
clone size: many; V gene: TRBV28; J gene: TRBJ1-6; CDR3 protein: CASSLGGFGGNDSPLHF
clone size: NA; V gene: TRBV5-1; J gene: TRBJ2-5; CDR3 protein: CASSLEGQQETQYF
clone size: NA; V gene: TRBV7-2; J gene: TRBJ2-3; CDR3 protein: CASSLNLIHTDTQYF
clone size: few; V gene: TRBV6-5; J gene: TRBJ2-5; CDR3 protein: CASSSTWTSTSETQYF
clone size: NA; V gene: TRBV24-1; J gene: TRBJ1-5; CDR3 protein: CATSDTRTVNQPQHF
clone size: many; V gene: TRBV7-9; J gene: TRBJ2-1; CDR3 protein: CASSPGRSRLAGPYNEQFF
clone size: many; V gene: TRBV20-1; J gene: TRBJ2-1; CDR3 protein: CSARSGDLSYNEQFF
clone size: NA; V gene: TRBV9; J gene: TRBJ2-2; CDR3 protein: CASSLPHTGARVTGELFF
clone size: few; V gene: TRBV20-1; J gene: TRBJ2-3; CDR3 protein: CSARNSETSTDTQYF
clone size: NA; V gene: TRBV5-1; J gene: TRBJ1-6; CDR3 protein: CASSLEQGAPSPLHF